These T cell receptor beta chains were read from a single sample in a study of monozygotic twins with cystic fibrosis. Profiling relied on immunoSEQ multiplex PCR, and the TCRdb table lists in-frame clones only, not all of them. This sample has 39,000 or so clones, with 90% to 95% found just once. The material sequenced was blood. The receptors were gathered from a boy younger than 10 with cystic fibrosis. Both conserved end residues are part of each CDR3. The order of the fields is D gene, clone size, J gene, V gene, CDR3 DNA, CDR3 protein. The D gene is left open where the match is weak. Rows give clone size only sometimes, using once, few, many, or a class for an expanded clone.

>TRBD2|-|TRBJ2-3|TRBV7-2
TGTGCCAGCAGCCCGACGGGACTATTCACAGATACGCAGTATTTT
CASSPTGLFTDTQYF
>-|-|TRBJ2-1|TRBV11-3
TGTGCCAGCAGCACCCGGGACGGAAACAATGAGCAGTTCTTC
CASSTRDGNNEQFF
>-|-|TRBJ2-7|TRBV9
TGTGCCAGCAGCGGCCCGGGAGAGGGCTCGGCGCAGTACTTC
CASSGPGEGSAQYF
>-|-|TRBJ1-1|TRBV11-2
TGTGCCAGCAGCTTAATGCAGGGGAGCACTGAAGCTTTCTTT
CASSLMQGSTEAFF
>-|-|TRBJ2-5|TRBV5-4
TGTGCCAGCGGTCGCGGACAGCCCCAAGAGACCCAGTACTTC
CASGRGQPQETQYF
>-|few|TRBJ1-2|TRBV2
TGTGCCAGCCTATCCAGGGCCTCCTATGGCTACACCTTC
CASLSRASYGYTF
>-|-|TRBJ1-6|TRBV11-2
TGTGCCAGCAGCTCCTCCGGGATCAAACCCAATTCACCCCTCCACTTT
CASSSSGIKPNSPLHF
>-|-|TRBJ2-2|TRBV4-1
TGCGCCAGCAGCCAAGATGCCTCGGGAGTCAACACCGGGGAGCTGTTTTTT
CASSQDASGVNTGELFF
>TRBD1|-|TRBJ1-1|TRBV4-2
TGTGCCAGCAGCCAAAGCCCCCAGGGGGCGATAGCGAACACTGAAGCTTTCTTT
CASSQSPQGAIANTEAFF
>-|-|TRBJ1-6|TRBV27
TGTGCCAGCAGTAGAGGACCGGGGAATTCACCCCTCCACTTT
CASSRGPGNSPLHF
>-|once|TRBJ1-5|TRBV19
TGTGCCAGTAGTATAGAGGTATATAGCAATCAGCCCCAGCATTTT
CASSIEVYSNQPQHF
>TRBD1|-|TRBJ1-2|TRBV7-2
TGTGCCAGCAGCCAATGGACAGGGGGCCATCGGGTGTACTATGGCTACACCTTC
CASSQWTGGHRVYYGYTF
>-|-|TRBJ1-4|TRBV5-1
TGCGCCAGCAGCTTGGCCCTCAGGACAACTAATGAAAAACTGTTTTTT
CASSLALRTTNEKLFF
>TRBD1|once|TRBJ1-4|TRBV29-1
TGCAGCGTTGGGGACAGTCCTAATGAAAAACTGTTTTTT
CSVGDSPNEKLFF
>-|-|TRBJ2-5|TRBV5-1
TGCGCCAGCAGCTTGTCAGGTCCAGAGACCCAGTACTTC
CASSLSGPETQYF
>-|-|TRBJ1-4|TRBV12-5
TGTGCTAGTGGTTTGTCCGTTTTGGCTACAGCCGCAACTAATGAAAAACTGTTTTTT
CASGLSVLATAATNEKLFF
>-|once|TRBJ1-2|TRBV7-8
TGTGCCAGCAGCCCCCTGGGGCTTGACGGCTACACCTTC
CASSPLGLDGYTF
>TRBD2|-|TRBJ2-3|TRBV10-2
TGCGCCAGCAGTGGATTAGCGGGGGGGCCTAGCACAGATACGCAGTATTTT
CASSGLAGGPSTDTQYF
>-|few|TRBJ1-2|TRBV2
TGTGCCAGCGGGGGTCTTGGCTACACCTTC
CASGGLGYTF
>TRBD2|-|TRBJ2-7|TRBV4-1
TGCGCCAGCAGCCACCCCGGACTAGGTGTGGACGAGCAGTACTTC
CASSHPGLGVDEQYF
>-|-|TRBJ2-7|TRBV27
TGTGCCAGCAGTCACAACAACTACGAGCAGTACTTC
CASSHNNYEQYF
>-|-|TRBJ2-7|TRBV6-6
TGTGCCAGCAGTCCCCAGGGGCCTCACGAGCAGTACTTC
CASSPQGPHEQYF
>-|-|TRBJ1-1|TRBV19
TGTGCCAGTAGTATTAGTCCGGGACCGCGGAACACTGAAGCTTTCTTT
CASSISPGPRNTEAFF
>TRBD2|-|TRBJ2-3|TRBV9
TGTGCCAGCAGCCTTACCGGGACTAGCGGTCCTCCTGCTCCCACAGATACGCAGTATTTT
CASSLTGTSGPPAPTDTQYF
>-|few|TRBJ2-7|TRBV6-1
TGTGCCAGCAGTGAATTGGCGGGGAGCTCCTACGAGCAGTACTTC
CASSELAGSSYEQYF
>-|-|TRBJ1-5|TRBV5-5
TGTGCCAGCAGCTTGAAAGATATTCAGCCCCAGCATTTT
CASSLKDIQPQHF
>TRBD1|-|TRBJ1-5|TRBV7-2
TGTGCCAGCAGCTTAGGGGCACCGGGACAGGGGTTACAGCCCCAGCATTTT
CASSLGAPGQGLQPQHF
>-|-|TRBJ1-1|TRBV6-6
TGTGCCAGCATGCTAGATCCGGGCGGTACTGAAGCTTTCTTT
CASMLDPGGTEAFF
>TRBD1|-|TRBJ1-6|TRBV5-4
TGTGCCAGCAGCCGGGGACAGGGGGCGCCAAATTCACCCCTCCACTTT
CASSRGQGAPNSPLHF
>-|-|TRBJ1-2|TRBV19
TGTGCCAGTAGTATAGGGGGGGTGAACTATGGCTACACCTTC
CASSIGGVNYGYTF
>TRBD1|-|TRBJ1-2|TRBV5-1
TGCGCCAGCAGCTTTTGGGGGACAGCTAACTATGGCTACACCTTC
CASSFWGTANYGYTF
>-|few|TRBJ1-1|TRBV5-1
TGCGCCAGCAGCCCCGCCCGGGACACTGAAGCTTTCTTT
CASSPARDTEAFF
>-|-|TRBJ2-5|TRBV6-5
TGTGCCAGCAGAAGCGGCCAAGAGACCCAGTACTTC
CASRSGQETQYF
>-|-|TRBJ1-6|TRBV4-3
TGCGCCAGCAGCCACCAAGGTGAAAGAGATTCACCCCTCCACTTT
CASSHQGERDSPLHF
>-|-|TRBJ2-7|TRBV6-5
TGTGCCAGCAGTTACTCGGGATTTTACGAGCAGTACTTC
CASSYSGFYEQYF
>-|-|TRBJ2-1|TRBV7-3
TGTGCCAGCAGCTTGGAGGGGTCTAACAATGAGCAGTTCTTC
CASSLEGSNNEQFF
>TRBD1|-|TRBJ2-7|TRBV6-5
TGTGCCAGCAGTAACCGGGACAGAGATTACGAGCAGTACTTC
CASSNRDRDYEQYF
>-|-|TRBJ2-2|TRBV2
TGTGCCAGCGGAAGGGTACGGGGGGAGCTGTTTTTT
CASGRVRGELFF